This T cell receptor beta chain was identified in a study of T cells in Graves' hyperthyroidism and ophthalmopathy. Study-wide findings and caveats: Ophthalmopathy, which appeared later, was predicted by the model a median 6.5 months before onset.

Amplification targeted TCR beta CDR3 regions from RNA transcripts. HTBI primers drove first-round RT-PCR of the TCR CDR3. TCRdb ran MiXCR on the multiplex PCR reads and lists one entry per CDR3 protein. The sample lists some 740,000 distinct CDR3 sequences, 14% occurring once. Details on this clonotype: Its antigen is still unknown.

CDR1 is GTSNPN and CDR2 is SVGIG in the germline V gene (reference sequence). The V gene lost 1 base and the J gene lost 1 base, with 8 bases spanning the gap. This CDR3 is built from 15 residues. The authors deemed Graves' hyperthyroidism stable absent ophthalmopathy progression within 18 months. Patients aged 18 to 65 had newly diagnosed hyperthyroidism lasting under 2 months. Patients were excluded for uncontrolled infection, other autoimmune disease, pregnancy or lactation. Sequences were obtained from blood. The clonotype comes from a woman aged 18 to 35 with Graves' hyperthyroidism. The genes are TRBV30 and TRBJ2-6; no clear D gene. CDR3: CAWSAVGSGANVLTF. In nucleotides, the CDR3 is TGTGCCTGGAGTGCAGTGGGTTCTGGGGCCAACGTCCTGACTTTC.